This entry lists 5 T cell receptor beta chains sequenced from one sample in a study of CD8+CD57+ T cells in acquired aplastic anemia. Genomic DNA provided the template from which TCR beta VDJ and CDR3 profiles were obtained. TCRdb re-called the reads with MiXCR, one entry per CDR3 protein. Of 270,000 or so distinct CDR3 sequences listed, 82% are singletons. Previously, flow cytometry had revealed CD8+CD57+ cell expansion in the patients chosen for sequencing. The sequencing sample was made of sorted CD4+, CD8+, or CD8+CD57+ T cells (not recorded which) from PBMCs. These receptors all stem from a human donor with aplastic anemia.

The chain links TRBV9 to TRBJ2-3; D possibly corresponds to TRBD2 (6 bases). Germline V gene lookup returns CDR1 SGDLS and CDR2 YYNGEE. The CDR3 is made up of 15 amino acids. V was cut by 0 bases and J by 13 bases, with 21 bases left in between. CDR3 nucleotide sequence: TGTGCCAGCAGCGTAGAGGACTATCCCCTGGTGAACAAGTATTTT. It encodes CASSVEDYPLVNKYF.

Turning to this clonotype: An end of the junction does not agree with germline; a read error may underlie this. This rearrangement joins TRBV7-8 to TRBJ2-3; tentatively, D is TRBD1 or TRBD2 (6 bases each). CDR1 is SGHVS and CDR2 is FQNEAQ in the germline V gene. This CDR3 comprises 13 residues. CDR3: CASGVGGGDETHF. CDR3 sequence (DNA): TGTGCCAGCGGCGTAGGGGGAGGAGACGAGACGCATTTT.

A word on this clonotype: Given the absence of the conserved phenylalanine or tryptophan at the CDR3 end, a read error is likely. The DNA is omitted, as the CDR3 cannot be located on it reliably, and the CDR3 follows TCRdb's listing. CDR3 amino acids: CASGDGGTDRQHYC. V is TRBV2 and J is TRBJ2-7; whether TRBD1, the table's D call, matches the DNA was not checked. The germline V gene encodes CDR1 SNHLY and CDR2 FYNNEI. The CDR3 is 14 amino acids in total, end residues counted.

The V call is TRBV20-1, the J call TRBJ1-6; no firm D call. The CDR3 totals 13 residues. With 4 bases removed from V and 8 bases from J, the gap between germline ends came to 12 bases. The germline gives CDR1 DFQATT, CDR2 SNEGSKA (reference sequence). The CDR3 loop is CSAMRQEDSPLHF. CDR3 sequence (DNA): TGCAGTGCTATGCGGCAGGAAGATTCACCCCTCCACTTT.

In the case of this clonotype: Because it lacks the conserved phenylalanine or tryptophan at the end, this CDR3 is likely a read error. The DNA is omitted, as the CDR3 cannot be located on it reliably, and the CDR3 follows TCRdb's listing. The chain couples TRBV27 to TRBJ2-7; no DNA check was done on the table's D call, TRBD1. Including both end residues, the CDR3 is 14 amino acids long. Germline CDR1 reads MNHEY; CDR2 reads SMNVEV (reference sequence). CDR3 protein: CANQFIGKNYAQAP.